Below, 29 T cell receptor beta chains from the same sample are listed, as sequenced in a study of control samples from healthy donors and cancer patients. Only in-frame clones appear in the TCRdb table, and some are missing; sequencing was by immunoSEQ multiplex PCR. The table lists about 80,000 clones, 85% to 90% of them singletons. Sequencing input: blood. Receptors were obtained from a man aged 50-59 years in good health.

The chain combines TRBV6-1 with TRBJ1-3, with D perhaps TRBD1 (5 bases). This CDR3 comprises 16 residues. Germline CDR1 MNHNS, CDR2 SASEGT. The germline V and J ends were trimmed by 2 bases and 0 bases, with 11 bases remaining between them. CDR3 residues: CASSERGVGSGNTIYF. In nucleotides, the CDR3 is TGTGCCAGCAGTGAAAGGGGAGTGGGCTCTGGAAACACCATATATTTT.

This clone came up once. Relative to the germline gene, one junction end is altered; a read error may explain this. At the DNA level, this CDR3 is encoded by other sequences in the same sample as well. This chain uses TRBV11-2 with TRBJ1-1; D is unclear. This CDR3 is built from 13 residues. Germline values: CDR1 SGHAT, CDR2 FQNNGV. The CDR3 DNA reads TGTGCCAGCAGCTTAGGGGCGAACACTGAAGCCTTCTTT. Translated: CASSLGANTEAFF.

This chain uses TRBV24-1 with TRBJ2-3, with D possibly TRBD2 on 6 matching bases. This CDR3 spans 11 amino acids. Germline V lookup: CDR1 KGHDR, CDR2 SFDVKD. V lost 9 bases and J 10 bases, leaving 13 bases between the germline ends. CDR3 sequence: CATGTPPAQYF. The CDR3, as DNA: TGTGCCACCGGGACTCCGCCGGCGCAGTATTTT.

V usage is TRBV4-1 and J usage is TRBJ2-5; maybe TRBD2 (5 bases). The V end was cut by 3 bases, the J end by 4 bases, with 15 bases between. Germline V CDR1 and CDR2: MGHRA, YSYEKL. The CDR3 is 15 amino acids. This CDR3 reads CASSQHPGVGETQYF. The CDR3 DNA reads as TGCGCCAGCAGCCAGCACCCCGGGGTGGGAGAGACCCAGTACTTC.

The chain uses TRBV11-3 and TRBJ1-3; D is undetermined. The CDR3 sequence is 15 residues long. CDR1 and CDR2 (germline): SGHNT, YENEEA. Deletions cut 0 bases from V and 0 bases from J, with 6 bases between. CDR3: CASSLDGTSGNTIYF. CDR3 DNA sequence: TGTGCCAGCAGCTTAGATGGTACCTCTGGAAACACCATATATTTT.

The rearrangement uses TRBV28 and TRBJ2-4; 10 bases are a match to TRBD1. Germline V gene data show CDR1 as MDHEN and CDR2 as SYDVKM. The ends lost 3 bases at V and 4 bases at J; junction bases unmatched: 3. The CDR3 is made up of 15 amino acids. CDR3 loop: CASSFRQGAKNIQYF. The CDR3 DNA reads TGTGCCAGCAGTTTCAGACAGGGGGCGAAAAACATTCAGTACTTC.

This chain links TRBV11-3 with TRBJ2-2; weak D call: TRBD2 (6 bases). Deletions cut 3 bases from V and 4 bases from J, with 18 bases between. This CDR3 is built from 17 residues. Per germline, CDR1 SGHNT and CDR2 YENEEA. DNA of the CDR3: TGTGCCAGCAGCTTGGAGGGTGTAGGGCGAGGCACCGGGGAGCTGTTTTTT. This encodes CASSLEGVGRGTGELFF.

This clone was counted once. This chain uses TRBV4-2 with TRBJ2-1; D is possibly TRBD2 (6 bases). The CDR3 length is 14 residues. CDR1 is LGHNA and CDR2 is YNFKEQ in the germline V gene. V was cut by 2 bases and J by 8 bases, with 13 bases left in between. The CDR3 coding sequence is TGTGCCAGCAGCCAACCCGGAGGGGCAGATGAGCAGTTCTTC. Residues: CASSQPGGADEQFF.

The table lists this clone with a count of one. This chain joins TRBV15 and TRBJ2-3; 11 bases fit TRBD2. The CDR3 totals 15 residues. J was trimmed by 5 bases and V by 0 bases; bases with no gene match: 1. CDR1 is LNHNV, CDR2 YYDKDF, per germline (reference sequence). The CDR3 DNA is TGTGCCACCAGCAGAGATAGCGGGGGGGAAGATACGCAGTATTTT. Amino acids: CATSRDSGGEDTQYF. The variable domain in full, with the rest retrieved from reference TRBV15 and TRBJ2-3, is DAMVIQNPRYQVTQFGKPVTLSCSQTLNHNVMYWYQQKSSQAPKLLFHYYDKDFNNEADTPDNFQSRRPNTSFCFLDIRSPGLGDTAMYLCATSRDSGGEDTQYFGPGTRLTVL.

J is TRBJ2-3 and V is TRBV15, with D perhaps TRBD1 or TRBD2 (5 bases each). The V gene lost 6 bases and the J gene lost 1 base, with 17 bases spanning the gap. The CDR3 runs to 16 residues. Germline assignment: CDR1 LNHNV and CDR2 YYDKDF (reference sequence). The CDR3 DNA sequence: TGTGCCACCAGTCCTGTTCTGGGACGGGGCACAGATACGCAGTATTTT. Amino acid sequence: CATSPVLGRGTDTQYF. The whole variable domain, filled in from reference TRBV15 and TRBJ2-3, reads DAMVIQNPRYQVTQFGKPVTLSCSQTLNHNVMYWYQQKSSQAPKLLFHYYDKDFNNEADTPDNFQSRRPNTSFCFLDIRSPGLGDTAMYLCATSPVLGRGTDTQYFGPGTRLTVL.

The CDR3 DNA reads as TGTGCCACCAGTGATTTTACCAAGGACTATGGCTACACCTTC. This translates into CATSDFTKDYGYTF. The chain joins TRBV24-1 to TRBJ1-2, with D uncertain. The CDR3 loop spans 14 amino acids. Germline assignment: CDR1 KGHDR and CDR2 SFDVKD. Trimming shortened V by 1 base and J by 3 bases, and 8 bases separated the two germline ends.

CDR3 nucleotide sequence: TGTGCCAGCAGTTCAGGCCGGGACAGGGCTAATGAAAAACTGTTTTTT. This encodes CASSSGRDRANEKLFF. The chain joins TRBV6-5 to TRBJ1-4, with 9 bases that match TRBD1. CDR1 and CDR2 (germline): MNHEY, SVGAGI. This CDR3 has 16 residues. V shed 4 bases, J shed 3 bases, and the junction held 6 bases outside the gene matches.

V and J are TRBV7-8 and TRBJ1-1, with TRBD1 matching 7 bases. CDR3 length equals 15 residues. Germline loops: CDR1 SGHVS, CDR2 FQNEAQ. Unmatched junction bases numbered 12, after V lost 5 bases and J lost 6 bases. As DNA, the CDR3 is TGTGCCAGCAGCCCGTCGACAGGGTTTACCCCTGAAGCTTTCTTT. Amino acids: CASSPSTGFTPEAFF.

The chain is built from TRBV9 and TRBJ2-3; weak D call: TRBD2 (7 bases). Trimming shortened V by 2 bases and J by 3 bases, and 13 bases separated the two germline ends. The CDR3 contains 15 residues. Germline assignment: CDR1 SGDLS and CDR2 YYNGEE. CDR3 residues: CASSVGGAATDTQYF. Written as DNA, the CDR3 is TGTGCCAGCAGCGTTGGGGGGGCTGCAACAGATACGCAGTATTTT.

V gene TRBV7-8 combines with J gene TRBJ2-7; no definite D call. V was shortened by 3 bases and J by 4 bases, with 7 bases between the two germline ends. Germline V lookup: CDR1 SGHVS, CDR2 FQNEAQ. This CDR3 contains 12 residues. For the CDR3, the DNA is TGTGCCAGCAGCTTCACCTCTTACGAGCAGTACTTC. This encodes CASSFTSYEQYF.

The chain links TRBV5-5 to TRBJ2-7, with D maybe TRBD1 (6 bases). V was pared by 0 bases and J by 3 bases, with 10 bases between. This CDR3 has 14 residues. Germline V gene lookup returns CDR1 SGHKS and CDR2 YYEKEE (reference sequence). CDR3: CASSLEARGYEQYF. The CDR3 nucleotides are TGTGCCAGCAGCTTGGAGGCCAGGGGCTACGAGCAGTACTTC.

This rearrangement joins TRBV19 to TRBJ1-3, with D unclear. Looked up from germline, CDR1 is LNHDA and CDR2 is SQIVND (reference sequence). Deletions cut 6 bases from V and 0 bases from J, with 15 bases between. The CDR3 loop spans 16 amino acids. This CDR3 is CASSPPAFFSGNTIYF. CDR3 DNA: TGTGCCAGTAGCCCACCGGCATTCTTCTCTGGAAACACCATATATTTT.

This clone was seen once. V gene TRBV27 combines with J gene TRBJ1-3, with D hard to call. The CDR3 totals 13 residues. The germline CDR1 and CDR2 sequences are MNHEY and SMNVEV (reference sequence). The V and J ends lost 6 bases and 3 bases respectively, with 9 bases between them. This CDR3 is CASSSTIGNTIYF. The CDR3 coding sequence is TGTGCCAGCAGCTCCACCATTGGAAACACCATATATTTT.

The chain employs TRBV18 and TRBJ2-5, with 8 bases aligning to TRBD2. CDR1 KGHSH and CDR2 LQKENI come from the germline V gene. The CDR3 length is 14 residues. V trimming: 6 bases; J trimming: 4 bases; junction bases outside the gene matches: 7. The CDR3 nucleotides are TGTGCCAGCTCCCCGGGAGGGAGTATAGAGACCCAGTACTTC. Its translation: CASSPGGSIETQYF.

CDR3 sequence reads: CATSSVWANTGELFF. CDR3 DNA sequence: TGTGCCACCTCTTCTGTATGGGCGAACACCGGGGAGCTGTTTTTT. This chain links TRBV6-1 with TRBJ2-2, with no clear D. The CDR3 spans 15 residues. V lost 10 bases, J lost 0 bases, and 15 bases lay in between. The germline gives CDR1 MNHNS, CDR2 SASEGT.

This rearrangement joins TRBV28 to TRBJ2-7; 7 positions match TRBD1. The CDR3 extends over 14 amino acids. The ends lost 4 bases at V and 3 bases at J; junction bases unmatched: 6. CDR1 and CDR2 from the germline V gene are MDHEN and SYDVKM. The CDR3 region has the DNA TGTGCCAGCAGTTCCCCGGGACAGAGCTACGAGCAGTACTTC. Amino acids: CASSSPGQSYEQYF. Full variable domain (rest looked up from reference TRBV28 and TRBJ2-7): DVKVTQSSRYLVKRTGEKVFLECVQDMDHENMFWYRQDPGLGLRLIYFSYDVKMKEKGDIPEGYSVSREKKERFSLILESASTNQTSMYLCASSSPGQSYEQYFGPGTRLTVT.

This sequence joins TRBV30 and TRBJ2-3; the D is unclear. Germline V gene lookup returns CDR1 GTSNPN and CDR2 SVGIG (reference sequence). V lost 2 bases, J lost 1 base, and 7 bases lay in between. The CDR3 is 13 amino acids. CDR3 region: CAWSLLGTDTQYF. As DNA, the CDR3 is TGTGCCTGGAGTCTACTTGGCACAGATACGCAGTATTTT.

The chain has TRBV6-6 and TRBJ1-5; TRBD1 aligns across 7 bases. Per germline, CDR1 MNHNY and CDR2 SVGAGI (reference sequence). This CDR3 contains 15 residues. V shed 7 bases, J shed 0 bases, and the junction held 6 bases outside the gene matches. The CDR3 sequence is CASTKGTVSNQPQHF. In nucleotides, the CDR3 is TGTGCCAGCACCAAGGGGACAGTTAGCAATCAGCCCCAGCATTTT.

The chain uses TRBV2 and TRBJ1-2; D is undetermined. Germline CDR1 is SNHLY and CDR2 is FYNNEI. Trimming took off 8 bases at V and 5 bases at J, with 9 bases between the two ends. The CDR3 spans 11 residues. The CDR3: CASGLEYGYTF. CDR3 nucleotide sequence: TGTGCCAGCGGCCTGGAGTATGGCTACACCTTC.

The chain links TRBV3-1 (or the pseudogene TRBV3-2) to TRBJ1-2; 7 bases are a match to TRBD1. Per the germline V gene, CDR1 is LGHDT and CDR2 is YNNKEL (reference sequence). V lost 4 bases and J lost 7; bases outside the gene matches: 3. The CDR3 is made up of 12 amino acids. CDR3 bases: TGTGCCAGCAGCCTGACAGGGTCTGGCTACACCTTC. Amino acid sequence: CASSLTGSGYTF.

The rearrangement joins TRBV19 to TRBJ2-3; maybe TRBD2 (5 bases). The V gene lost 10 bases and the J gene lost 1 base, with 12 bases spanning the gap. The CDR3 consists of 13 residues. CDR1 is LNHDA and CDR2 is SQIVND in the germline V gene (reference sequence). In DNA, the CDR3 is TGTGCCACCCACCCGGAGGGCACAGATACGCAGTATTTT. Translated: CATHPEGTDTQYF.

The chain recombines TRBV9 with TRBJ2-3; D is possibly TRBD1 (5 bases). The V gene lost 0 bases and the J gene lost 8 bases, with 16 bases spanning the gap. The CDR3 is 15 residues long. Per the germline V gene, CDR1 is SGDLS and CDR2 is YYNGEE. The CDR3 here is CASSVEGRVRVTQYF. Written as DNA, the CDR3 is TGTGCCAGCAGCGTAGAAGGCAGGGTACGGGTTACGCAGTATTTT. Full variable domain (rest looked up from reference TRBV9 and TRBJ2-3): DSGVTQTPKHLITATGQRVTLRCSPRSGDLSVYWYQQSLDQGLQFLIQYYNGEERAKGNILERFSAQQFPDLHSELNLSSLELGDSALYFCASSVEGRVRVTQYFGPGTRLTVL.

This rearrangement joins TRBV7-6 to TRBJ2-5, with D possibly being TRBD2 (7 bases). Germline assignment: CDR1 SGHVS and CDR2 FNYEAQ. There are 14 residues in the CDR3. V was clipped by 5 bases and J by 5 bases, with 15 bases between them. CDR3 in DNA: TGTGCCAGCAGCCGGACTAGAGGGGGGGAGACCCAGTACTTC. Translation: CASSRTRGGETQYF. Full variable domain (remainder filled in from reference TRBV7-6 and TRBJ2-5): GAGVSQSPRYKVTKRGQDVALRCDPISGHVSLYWYRQALGQGPEFLTYFNYEAQQDKSGLPNDRFSAERPEGSISTLTIQRTEQRDSAMYRCASSRTRGGETQYFGPGTRLLVL.

The chain couples TRBV19 to TRBJ2-1; 12 bases are shared with TRBD2. The CDR3 has 16 amino acids. Germline V gene lookup returns CDR1 LNHDA and CDR2 SQIVND (reference sequence). V lost 3 bases to trimming and J lost 5 bases; unmatched junction nucleotides: 5. The CDR3 here is CASSMTSGGLNNEQFF. The CDR3, as DNA: TGTGCCAGTAGTATGACTAGCGGGGGCCTCAACAATGAGCAGTTCTTC.